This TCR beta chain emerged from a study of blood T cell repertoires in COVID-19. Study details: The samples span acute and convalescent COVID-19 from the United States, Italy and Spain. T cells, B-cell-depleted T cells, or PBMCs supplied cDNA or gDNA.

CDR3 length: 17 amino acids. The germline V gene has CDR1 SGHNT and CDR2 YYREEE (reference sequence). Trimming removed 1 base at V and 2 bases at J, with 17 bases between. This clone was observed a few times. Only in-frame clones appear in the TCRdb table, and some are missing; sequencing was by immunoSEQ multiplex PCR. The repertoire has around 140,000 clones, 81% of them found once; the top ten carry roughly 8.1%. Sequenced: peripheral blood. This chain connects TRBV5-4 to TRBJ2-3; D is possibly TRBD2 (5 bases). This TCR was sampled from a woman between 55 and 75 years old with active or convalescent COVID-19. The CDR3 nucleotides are TGTGCCAGCAGCTTGTTAGGCGGGTCAAGCTACACAGATACGCAGTATTTT. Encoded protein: CASSLLGGSSYTDTQYF.